This is a list of T cell receptor beta chains from one sample in a study of T cell responses to AZD1222 COVID-19 vaccine. Clones were sequenced by immunoSEQ multiplex PCR, and TCRdb holds only the in-frame ones, with some missing. The sample yields approximately 150,000 clones, 90% to 95% seen once. This specimen was peripheral blood, taken 28 days after the second AZD1222 dose. These receptor sequences come from an adult who received the AZD1222 COVID-19 vaccine. Each CDR3 is given with its conserved first and last residue. Each record gives: D gene, J gene, CDR3 length, V gene, clone size, CDR3 protein, CDR3 DNA. A D gene is named only where the DNA matches it firmly. Some rows mark clone size as missing; the rest say once, few, many or name a class of expanded clone.

>TRBD2|TRBJ2-3|16|TRBV4-3|-
CASSERGGQSTDTQYF
TGCGCCAGCAGCGAGCGGGGGGGGCAAAGCACAGATACGCAGTATTTT
>-|TRBJ2-3|14|TRBV4-3|-
CASSQVPGTDTQYF
TGCGCCAGCAGCCAAGTTCCAGGGACAGATACGCAGTATTTT
>-|TRBJ1-2|15|TRBV4-3|-
CASSQEGSGFYGYTF
TGCGCCAGCAGCCAAGAGGGCAGCGGATTCTATGGCTACACCTTC
>-|TRBJ2-7|9|TRBV10-2|-
CGHSYEQYF
TGCGGGCATTCCTACGAGCAGTACTTC
>-|TRBJ1-1|16|TRBV18|-
CASSPSIGQWGTEAFF
TGTGCCAGCTCACCCTCGATAGGACAATGGGGCACTGAAGCTTTCTTT
>-|TRBJ1-3|10|TRBV19|-
CASTGNTIYF
TGTGCCAGTACGGGAAACACCATATATTTT
>-|TRBJ1-1|13|TRBV2|-
CASSESGNTEAFF
TGTGCCAGCAGTGAATCTGGGAACACTGAAGCTTTCTTT
>-|TRBJ2-1|12|TRBV9|-
CASSLGYGEQFF
TGTGCCAGCAGCCTAGGGTATGGTGAGCAGTTCTTC
>-|TRBJ1-1|14|TRBV19|-
CASSITGVNTEAFF
TGTGCCAGTAGTATAACGGGGGTGAACACTGAAGCTTTCTTT
>TRBD2|TRBJ2-3|14|TRBV12-5|-
CASGPGGLTDTQYF
TGTGCTAGTGGTCCGGGGGGGCTCACAGATACGCAGTATTTT
>TRBD1|TRBJ1-2|14|TRBV6-5|-
CASSIRTGIDGYTF
TGTGCCAGCAGTATTCGGACAGGGATAGATGGCTACACCTTC
>-|TRBJ1-4|13|TRBV5-1|-
CASRGDGNEKLFF
TGCGCCAGCAGGGGGGACGGTAATGAAAAACTGTTTTTT
>TRBD1|TRBJ1-6|15|TRBV28|-
CASRPAQGARSPLHF
TGTGCCAGCAGACCGGCACAGGGGGCTCGTTCACCCCTCCACTTT
>TRBD2|TRBJ2-1|15|TRBV7-3|-
CASSPSGTSGAEQFF
TGTGCCAGCAGCCCCTCCGGGACTAGCGGTGCTGAGCAGTTCTTC
>TRBD1|TRBJ2-1|19|TRBV19|-
CASSIEQVLGAGGHNEQFF
TGTGCCAGTAGTATAGAGCAGGTATTGGGGGCAGGGGGCCACAATGAGCAGTTCTTC
>TRBD2|TRBJ2-2|15|TRBV7-9|few
CASSPLAGDVGELFF
TGTGCCAGCAGCCCCCTAGCGGGCGATGTCGGGGAGCTGTTTTTT
>-|TRBJ1-2|15|TRBV9|-
CASSEAPSVNYGYTF
TGTGCCAGCAGCGAAGCCCCTTCAGTTAACTATGGCTACACCTTC
>-|TRBJ1-3|16|TRBV11-2|-
CASSLGRGFSGNTIYF
TGTGCCAGCAGCCTCGGGCGCGGGTTTTCTGGAAACACCATATATTTT
>TRBD1|TRBJ2-1|14|TRBV5-1|-
CASSSQTGENEQFF
TGCGCCAGCAGCTCACAGACAGGGGAGAATGAGCAGTTCTTC
>-|TRBJ1-6|17|TRBV7-9|many
CASSALLPGAYNSPLHF
TGTGCCAGCAGCGCCCTCCTCCCAGGGGCCTATAATTCACCCCTCCACTTT
>-|TRBJ1-5|14|TRBV19|-
CASSIDRSYQPQHF
TGTGCCAGTAGTATAGACAGAAGTTATCAGCCCCAGCATTTT
>-|TRBJ2-7|13|TRBV4-3|once
CASSVGKWSEQYF
TGCGCCAGCAGCGTGGGAAAGTGGAGCGAGCAGTACTTC
>TRBD2|TRBJ2-3|15|TRBV19|-
CASSPGLAGADTQYF
TGTGCCAGTAGTCCGGGACTAGCGGGAGCAGATACGCAGTATTTT
>-|TRBJ1-4|14|TRBV28|-
CASSLPGAAPKLFF
TGTGCCAGCAGTTTACCAGGGGCCGCCCCGAAACTGTTTTTT
>TRBD2|TRBJ2-7|15|TRBV3-1/TRBV3-2|-
CASSPGAGGVYEQYF
TGTGCCAGCAGCCCCGGGGCGGGAGGGGTGTACGAGCAGTACTTC
>TRBD1|TRBJ1-3|16|TRBV18|-
CASSPWDRGTGNTIYF
TGTGCCAGCTCACCATGGGACAGGGGGACTGGAAACACCATATATTTT
>TRBD2|TRBJ2-3|17|TRBV3-1/TRBV3-2|-
CASSQAGGGRGTDTQYF
TGTGCCAGCAGCCAAGCTGGGGGGGGAAGGGGCACAGATACGCAGTATTTT
>-|TRBJ2-2|14|TRBV10-1|-
CASSPDRNTGELFF
TGCGCCAGCAGCCCCGACAGAAACACCGGGGAGCTGTTTTTT
>-|TRBJ1-5|14|TRBV27|-
CASSPLTRYQPQHF
TGTGCCAGCAGTCCACTGACCCGATATCAGCCCCAGCATTTT
>-|TRBJ2-7|15|TRBV28|-
CASSVTGRGVYEQYF
TGTGCCAGCAGTGTAACAGGGCGAGGGGTCTACGAGCAGTACTTC
>-|TRBJ2-7|13|TRBV27|once
CASREPYVGEQYF
TGTGCCAGCAGAGAACCATATGTGGGCGAGCAGTACTTC
>-|TRBJ1-5|16|TRBV21-1|-
CASRIRTGGSNQPQHF
TGTGCCAGCCGCATAAGGACAGGGGGTAGCAATCAGCCCCAGCATTTT
>TRBD2|TRBJ2-3|15|TRBV11-1|-
CASSITSGGAHTQYF
TGTGCCAGCAGCATAACTAGCGGGGGGGCCCATACGCAGTATTTT
>-|TRBJ1-2|14|TRBV28|-
CASTNQADSYGYTF
TGTGCCAGCACTAACCAGGCTGACAGCTATGGCTACACCTTC
>-|TRBJ2-7|15|TRBV5-1|-
CASSLAIPATYEQYF
TGCGCCAGCAGCTTGGCGATCCCCGCCACCTACGAGCAGTACTTC
>-|TRBJ1-6|16|TRBV18|-
CASSLPDSIYNSPLHF
TGTGCCAGCTCACTCCCGGACAGTATCTATAATTCACCCCTCCACTTT
>-|TRBJ1-6|14|TRBV27|-
CASTMGPDNSPLHF
TGTGCCAGCACGATGGGACCCGATAATTCACCCCTCCACTTT
>-|TRBJ2-7|14|TRBV7-2|once
CASTRRTQAYEQYF
TGTGCCAGCACACGTAGGACGCAGGCCTACGAGCAGTACTTC
>TRBD1|TRBJ2-1|18|TRBV9|-
CASSVDPRTGAGRNEQFF
TGTGCCAGCAGCGTAGACCCTAGGACAGGGGCCGGTAGGAATGAGCAGTTCTTC
>-|TRBJ2-7|16|TRBV2|-
CASSQEGGSPSYEQYF
TGTGCCAGCAGTCAAGAGGGGGGCTCCCCTTCCTACGAGCAGTACTTC
>-|TRBJ1-5|16|TRBV3-1/TRBV3-2|few
CASSQDLGDSNQPQHF
TGTGCCAGCAGCCAAGATCTGGGAGACAGCAATCAGCCCCAGCATTTT
>-|TRBJ2-1|17|TRBV28|-
CASSLWGRGSGVNEQFF
TGTGCCAGCAGTTTATGGGGTAGAGGGTCTGGGGTCAATGAGCAGTTCTTC
>-|TRBJ1-2|14|TRBV7-2|-
CASSPPGRKDGYTF
TGTGCCAGCAGTCCCCCGGGACGAAAAGATGGCTACACCTTC
>-|TRBJ2-7|11|TRBV12-3/TRBV12-4|-
CASSRAYEQYF
TGTGCCAGCAGCCGTGCCTACGAGCAGTACTTC
>-|TRBJ2-2|15|TRBV9|-
CASSDTGANTGELFF
TGTGCCAGCAGCGATACCGGGGCGAACACCGGGGAGCTGTTTTTT
>-|TRBJ1-2|15|TRBV7-8|-
CASSLEGSGERGYTF
TGTGCCAGCAGCTTAGAGGGTAGCGGTGAACGGGGCTACACCTTC
>-|TRBJ1-2|15|TRBV19|once
CATPSSDSPVGGYTF
TGTGCCACCCCAAGCAGTGACAGCCCCGTCGGTGGCTACACCTTC
>-|TRBJ1-1|17|TRBV11-2|-
CASSLAGRTGIVTEAFF
TGTGCCAGCAGCTTAGCTGGTCGAACAGGGATAGTAACTGAAGCTTTCTTT
>TRBD1|TRBJ1-2|14|TRBV9|once
CASSRNTGDDGYTF
TGTGCCAGCAGCCGAAATACAGGGGATGATGGCTACACCTTC
>-|TRBJ1-2|13|TRBV6-5|-
CASSLTRKEGYTF
TGTGCCAGCAGCCTCACCCGAAAAGAGGGCTACACCTTC
>-|TRBJ2-7|15|TRBV5-1|-
CASSLVVGQSYEQYF
TGCGCCAGCAGCTTGGTCGTCGGACAGAGCTACGAGCAGTACTTC
>-|TRBJ2-1|14|TRBV9|-
CASSVGLDYNEQFF
TGTGCCAGCAGCGTAGGACTAGATTACAATGAGCAGTTCTTC
>-|TRBJ1-3|14|TRBV15|-
CATSGRDIGNTIYF
TGTGCCACCAGCGGCCGGGACATCGGAAACACCATATATTTT
>-|TRBJ1-5|16|TRBV28|-
CASSSLSLLSNQPQHF
TGTGCCAGCAGTTCCCTCTCTCTCCTTAGCAATCAGCCCCAGCATTTT
>TRBD1|TRBJ2-1|15|TRBV14|-
CASSPGTGLGNEQFF
TGTGCCAGCAGTCCCGGGACAGGCCTTGGGAATGAGCAGTTCTTC